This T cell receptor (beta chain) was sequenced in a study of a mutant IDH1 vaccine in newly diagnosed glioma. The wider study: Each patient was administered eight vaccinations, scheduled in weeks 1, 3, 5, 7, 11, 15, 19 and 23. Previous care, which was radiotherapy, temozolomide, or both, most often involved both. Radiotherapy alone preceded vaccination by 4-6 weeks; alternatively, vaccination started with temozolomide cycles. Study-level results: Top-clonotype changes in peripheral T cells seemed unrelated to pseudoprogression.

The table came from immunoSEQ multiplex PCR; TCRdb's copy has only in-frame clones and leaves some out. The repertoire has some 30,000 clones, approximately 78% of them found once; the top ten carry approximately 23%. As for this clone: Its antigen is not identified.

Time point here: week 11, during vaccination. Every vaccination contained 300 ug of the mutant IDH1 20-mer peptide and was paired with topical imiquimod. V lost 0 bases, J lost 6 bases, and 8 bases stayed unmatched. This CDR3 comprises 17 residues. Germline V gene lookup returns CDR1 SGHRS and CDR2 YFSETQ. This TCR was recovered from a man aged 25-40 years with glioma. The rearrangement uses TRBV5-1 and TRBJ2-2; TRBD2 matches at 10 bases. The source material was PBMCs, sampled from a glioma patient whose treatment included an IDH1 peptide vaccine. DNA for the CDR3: TGCGCCAGCAGCTTGGGGGGCCTAGCGGGGGCCCCCGGGGAGCTGTTTTTT. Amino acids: CASSLGGLAGAPGELFF.